This T cell receptor beta chain was documented in a study of T cell changes during pregnancy in multiple sclerosis. TCRdb's table, derived via immunoSEQ multiplex PCR, lists solely in-frame clones and lacks some. The sample includes 58,000 or so clones, around 93% of them seen just once. Trimming left V 5 bases short and J 3 bases short, with 5 bases between. The CDR3 has 11 amino acids. Germline assignment: CDR1 SGHAT and CDR2 FQNNGV. This clonotype was obtained from a female donor with multiple sclerosis, enrolled in a pregnancy study. The sample was peripheral blood, taken in the first trimester of pregnancy. The chain is built from TRBV11-2 and TRBJ2-7; TRBD2 might be the D (5 bases). CDR3 sequence: CASSRDYEQYF. The DNA for the CDR3 is TGTGCCAGCAGCCGGGACTACGAGCAGTACTTC.